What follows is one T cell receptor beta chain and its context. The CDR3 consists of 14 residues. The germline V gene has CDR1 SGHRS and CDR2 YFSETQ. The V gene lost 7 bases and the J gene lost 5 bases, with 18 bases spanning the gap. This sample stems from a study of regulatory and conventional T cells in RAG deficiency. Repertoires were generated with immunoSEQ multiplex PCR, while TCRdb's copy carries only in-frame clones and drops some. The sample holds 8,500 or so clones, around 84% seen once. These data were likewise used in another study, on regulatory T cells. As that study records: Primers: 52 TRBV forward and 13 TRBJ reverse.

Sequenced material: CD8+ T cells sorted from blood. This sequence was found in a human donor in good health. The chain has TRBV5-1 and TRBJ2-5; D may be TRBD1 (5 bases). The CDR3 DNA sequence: TGCGCCAGCGCTCTCGGCAGGGCCCAGGAGACCCAGTACTTC. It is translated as CASALGRAQETQYF.